This is a list of T cell receptor beta chains from one sample in a study of regulatory T cells in long-lasting Graves disease. Using its own MiXCR run on the multiplex PCR reads, TCRdb lists one record per CDR3 protein. Of hundreds of thousands of distinct CDR3 sequences in the sample, about 15% were seen once. The same sample was also studied in work on T cells in Graves' hyperthyroidism and ophthalmopathy.

Sequenced here: peripheral blood mononuclear cells (PBMCs), sampled at new diagnosis, from a patient treated with antithyroid drugs. The receptors shown here come from a woman younger than 45 with Graves disease. CDR3s include the opening cysteine and the closing phenylalanine or tryptophan. Each record gives: D gene, V gene, J gene, clone size, CDR3 DNA, CDR3 protein. A D gene is named only where the DNA matches it firmly. Only part of the rows carry a size: once, few, many, or a class if the clone is expanded.

.,TRBV18,TRBJ2-2,few,TGTGCCAGCTCACCACGGACTATGAACACCGGGGAGCTGTTTTTT,CASSPRTMNTGELFF
.,TRBV28,TRBJ2-5,.,TGTGCCAGCAGTTTTCAGATCCAAGAGACCCAGTACTTC,CASSFQIQETQYF
TRBD1,TRBV24-1,TRBJ2-3,.,TGTGCCACCAGTCGACCTCAAAGGGACAGGGCGAGCACAGATACGCAGTATTTT,CATSRPQRDRASTDTQYF
.,TRBV20-1,TRBJ2-5,.,TGCAGTGCTAGAGGCCCGCCCCCGGGTGAGACCCAGTACTTC,CSARGPPPGETQYF
.,TRBV20-1,TRBJ1-1,few,TGCAGTGCGAGAGAATACGCTGAAGCTTTCTTT,CSAREYAEAFF
.,TRBV2,TRBJ2-5,many,TGTGCCAGCAGGGCCCAATACAGGCTCACACAAGAGACCCAGTACTTC,CASRAQYRLTQETQYF
TRBD1,TRBV7-3,TRBJ2-2,.,TGTGCCAGCAGCCCCAGGTCGGGACAGGGAAACACCGGGGAGCTGTTTTTT,CASSPRSGQGNTGELFF
.,TRBV28,TRBJ1-2,many,TGTGCCAGCAGAGACCAACGAGGGGGGGCTGGCTACACCTTC,CASRDQRGGAGYTF
.,TRBV28,TRBJ1-1,many,TGTGCCAGCGGGCTCCCCGGTGAGATTGCTGAAGCTTTCTTT,CASGLPGEIAEAFF
.,TRBV7-9,TRBJ1-1,many,TGTGCCAGCAGCTCGTCGAGTAGGGTTGGCCTTCAAGCTTTCTTT,CASSSSSRVGLQAFF
TRBD2,TRBV5-1,TRBJ2-1,.,TGCGCCAGCAGCTTTCCGGGACTAGCGGGAGCTTACAATGAGCAGTTCTTC,CASSFPGLAGAYNEQFF
.,TRBV27,TRBJ2-1,many,TGTGCCAGCAGTCACATCTCTAGCTCTTACAATGAGCAGTTCTTC,CASSHISSSYNEQFF
TRBD2,TRBV12-3/TRBV12-4,TRBJ2-5,many,TGTGCCAGCAGCCGAACGGGAGGTATTTTAGAGACCCAGTACTTC,CASSRTGGILETQYF
.,TRBV12-3/TRBV12-4,TRBJ2-2,.,TGTGCCAGCAGTAAGGGACGGATGAACACCGGGGAGCTGTTTTTT,CASSKGRMNTGELFF
TRBD2,TRBV4-1,TRBJ2-7,few,TGCGCCAGCAGCCAACCCGCGGGGGCCTACGAGCAGTACTTC,CASSQPAGAYEQYF
.,TRBV25-1,TRBJ1-3,many,TGTGCCAGCAGTGAATATGTCCGCGGGAAAGGAATGGACACCATATATTTT,CASSEYVRGKGMDTIYF
TRBD2,TRBV5-1,TRBJ2-3,.,TGCGCCAGCCAATTAGCGGGGGTAACTGATACGCAGTATTTT,CASQLAGVTDTQYF
TRBD1,TRBV12-3/TRBV12-4,TRBJ2-7,few,TGTGCCAGCAGTTCCGGGACAGTGCGACCCTACGAGCAGTACTTC,CASSSGTVRPYEQYF
.,TRBV28,TRBJ2-7,many,TGTGCCAGCAGTTTTAGGGAAGAGCAGTACTTC,CASSFREEQYF
.,TRBV6-1,TRBJ1-1,many,TGTGCCAGCAGTCCAGGGAGCTGGAACACTGAAGCTTTCTTT,CASSPGSWNTEAFF
.,TRBV6-1,TRBJ2-1,few,TGTGCCAGCAGCGACACCTGGGAGCAGTTCTTC,CASSDTWEQFF
.,TRBV7-2,TRBJ1-6,many,TGTGCCAGCAGCTGGGTAGAGAATTCACCCCTCCACTTT,CASSWVENSPLHF
TRBD1,TRBV18,TRBJ2-3,many,TGTGCCAGCAGCCCGACAGGGGGATCCACAGATACGCAGTATTTT,CASSPTGGSTDTQYF
.,TRBV5-8,TRBJ1-2,many,TGTGCCAGCAGCTTGCGACACATTGGCTACACCTTC,CASSLRHIGYTF
.,TRBV3-1,TRBJ2-1,.,TGTGCCAGCAGCACCTCGGACAAGAGAGATGAGCAGTTCTTC,CASSTSDKRDEQFF
TRBD1,TRBV20-1,TRBJ1-1,many,TGCAGTGCTAGGACAGGGCTGCGGGACACTGAAGCTTTCTTT,CSARTGLRDTEAFF
.,TRBV12-3/TRBV12-4,TRBJ2-7,many,TGTGCCAGCAGTCCATACCTTCTCCTGGACTCAAGGATCGGGCAGTACTTC,CASSPYLLLDSRIGQYF
.,TRBV25-1,TRBJ1-4,many,TGTGCCAGCAGTGAAACGACGACAGTTAATGAAAAACTGTTTTTT,CASSETTTVNEKLFF
TRBD1,TRBV7-9,TRBJ1-5,many,TGTGCCAGCAGCTTCGGGACAGGGGGCGATAGCAATCAGCCCCAGCATTTT,CASSFGTGGDSNQPQHF
TRBD2,TRBV7-9,TRBJ2-1,.,TGTGCCAGCAGCTTTACGGCGGGAGGGGGCTACAATGAGCAGTTCTTC,CASSFTAGGGYNEQFF
.,TRBV20-1,TRBJ1-1,.,TGCAGTGCTTACCGACTTAATACAATGAACACTGAAGCTTTCTTT,CSAYRLNTMNTEAFF
.,TRBV6-5,TRBJ2-2,.,TGTGCCAGCAGTTACTCAGGGGATGGTGCCGGGGAGCTGTTTTTT,CASSYSGDGAGELFF
TRBD1,TRBV24-1,TRBJ2-3,few,TGTGCCACAGCCTCGGGACAGAGAACAGATACGCAGTATTTT,CATASGQRTDTQYF
.,TRBV30,TRBJ1-4,.,TGTGCCTGGAGTTCAGGGGATTGGGAAAAACTGTTTTTT,CAWSSGDWEKLFF
.,TRBV28,TRBJ2-7,many,TGTGCCAGCAGTTTATCGGGCGGGTACGAGCAGTACTTC,CASSLSGGYEQYF
.,TRBV6-1,TRBJ1-1,few,TGTGCCAGCAGGGGTGGAGGGGGAGTGAACACTGAAGCTTTCTTT,CASRGGGGVNTEAFF
.,TRBV5-1,TRBJ1-2,many,TGCGCCAGCAGACCGACAACTTTGGATGGCTACACCTTC,CASRPTTLDGYTF
.,TRBV6-9,TRBJ2-1,.,TGTGCCAGCAGTTTGTCCCCAGGGAGCTCCTACAATGAGCAGTTCTTC,CASSLSPGSSYNEQFF
.,TRBV9,TRBJ1-1,many,TGTGCCAGCAGCGTAGCTACGGGTAACACTGAAGCTTTCTTT,CASSVATGNTEAFF
TRBD2,TRBV14,TRBJ2-7,few,TGTGCCAGCAGCCCGGCGACTAGCGGGAGTATCTACGAGCAGTACTTC,CASSPATSGSIYEQYF
TRBD1,TRBV28,TRBJ1-4,many,TGTGCCAGCAGCCCTTCCGGGACAGGGGGGAATGAAAAACTGTTTTTT,CASSPSGTGGNEKLFF
.,TRBV18,TRBJ2-7,few,TGTGCCAGCTCTACGACCGTTTCCAACGAGCAGTACTTC,CASSTTVSNEQYF
TRBD1,TRBV7-9,TRBJ2-3,many,TGTGCCAGCAGCCCTCGACAGGGTCCCACAGATACGCAGTATTTT,CASSPRQGPTDTQYF